Below, 14 T cell receptor beta chains from the same sample are listed, as sequenced in a study of response to subunit inactivated influenza vaccine. MiXCR, applied by TCRdb to the RT-PCR reads, yields one record per CDR3 protein. The sample records about 160,000 distinct CDR3 sequences, approximately 10% being singletons. Sequencing was performed on non-naive T cells sorted from PBMCs, taken more than 35 days after vaccination. These receptors all stem from a middle-aged man who received an inactivated influenza vaccine.

The chain links TRBV11-2 to TRBJ1-3; D ambiguous. The V end lost 6 bases, the J end lost 0 bases, and 9 bases lay between the germline ends. CDR1 is SGHAT, CDR2 FQNNGV, per germline. The CDR3 is 14 residues long. The CDR3 DNA reads TGTGCCAGCAGGCTCGATCTCTCTGGAAACACCATATATTTT. Its translation is CASRLDLSGNTIYF.

This clonotype was recorded a few times. V gene TRBV27 combines with J gene TRBJ2-1; the match to TRBD1 covers 9 bases. J lost 4 bases, V lost 5 bases, and 18 bases had no gene match. Germline lookup yields CDR1 MNHEY and CDR2 SMNVEV (reference sequence). The length of the CDR3 is 19 residues. In DNA form, the CDR3 reads TGTGCCAGCAGTACCCCGAGGACAGGGGATAGTTGGGAGTACAATGAGCAGTTCTTC. Amino acids: CASSTPRTGDSWEYNEQFF.

This clonotype was recorded at least ten times. The chain combines TRBV5-1 with TRBJ1-5; D gene uncertain. This CDR3 has 13 amino acids. Germline assignment: CDR1 SGHRS and CDR2 YFSETQ. Trimming cost V 4 bases and J 2 bases, with 7 bases left between them. CDR3 protein: CASSRRGNQPQHF. The CDR3 bases are TGCGCCAGCAGCCGTCGAGGCAATCAGCCCCAGCATTTT.

This clonotype has more than one count but fewer than ten. The chain uses TRBV20-1 and TRBJ1-1; maybe TRBD1 (5 bases). Germline V gives CDR1 DFQATT, CDR2 SNEGSKA (reference sequence). V lost 3 bases and J 2 bases, leaving 7 bases between the germline ends. The CDR3 has 12 amino acids. CDR3 in DNA: TGCAGTGCTAGGGGGGTTAACACTGAAGCTTTCTTT. Its protein product is CSARGVNTEAFF.

This clonotype was seen a few times. The rearrangement links TRBV6-1 to TRBJ2-7, with D uncertain. V gave up 3 bases and J gave up 2 bases, with 8 bases separating them. Germline V CDR1 and CDR2: MNHNS, SASEGT. This CDR3 has 13 residues. The CDR3 sequence: CASSERETYEQYF. The CDR3 DNA follows: TGTGCCAGCAGTGAGCGAGAGACCTACGAGCAGTACTTC.

This chain links TRBV2 with TRBJ2-7; 7 bases align to TRBD1. J was trimmed by 0 bases and V by 9 bases; bases with no gene match: 14. Germline loops: CDR1 SNHLY, CDR2 FYNNEI. The CDR3 is made up of 16 amino acids. This CDR3 reads CASITDSGTVSYEQYF. The CDR3 DNA sequence: TGTGCCAGTATAACGGACTCCGGGACAGTCTCCTACGAGCAGTACTTC.

The chain employs TRBV6-1 and TRBJ2-1; D remains unclear. Trimming cost V 2 bases and J 0 bases, with 11 bases left between them. The CDR3 runs 16 residues. Germline V gives CDR1 MNHNS, CDR2 SASEGT. The CDR3 coding sequence is TGTGCCAGCAGTGAATATTGGCCAGGCTCCTACAATGAGCAGTTCTTC. Translation gives CASSEYWPGSYNEQFF.

In its sample, this clonotype is medium-sized. This chain links TRBV5-1 with TRBJ1-6; D is ambiguous. V dropped 0 bases and J dropped 10 bases, with 8 bases sitting between them. CDR1 SGHRS and CDR2 YFSETQ come from the germline V gene. The CDR3 contains 13 residues. CDR3 protein: CASSLAGRSPLHF. The CDR3 DNA follows: TGCGCCAGCAGCTTGGCCGGTCGATCACCCCTCCACTTT.

The sample holds many counts of this clonotype. The chain uses TRBV5-5 and TRBJ1-1; D is uncertain. The V and J ends lost 1 base and 0 bases respectively, with 16 bases between them. Germline assignment: CDR1 SGHKS and CDR2 YYEKEE (reference sequence). The CDR3 covers 17 residues. CDR3 nucleotide sequence: TGTGCCAGCAGCTTGCAAGGTTTGGGTGGGCTGAACACTGAAGCTTTCTTT. This codes for CASSLQGLGGLNTEAFF.

This clonotype has only a few counts. The chain couples TRBV5-6 to TRBJ2-7; no reliable D call. Trimming removed 2 bases at V and 2 bases at J, with 8 bases between. The CDR3 loop spans 13 amino acids. From germline, CDR1 is SGHDT and CDR2 YYEEEE. The CDR3, as DNA: TGTGCCAGCAGCTTCGGCCGGGCCTACGAGCAGTACTTC. This gives the protein CASSFGRAYEQYF.

This clonotype was seen only a few times. The gene calls are TRBV3-1 and TRBJ1-2; D is unclear. The CDR3 has 14 amino acids. V was clipped by 4 bases and J by 6 bases, with 15 bases between them. In germline, CDR1 is LGHDT, CDR2 YNNKEL (reference sequence). CDR3 sequence (DNA): TGTGCCAGCAGCCCTCGATCTGGGCCAGATGGCTACACCTTC. It codes for CASSPRSGPDGYTF.

This clonotype is labeled as medium-sized. Written as DNA, the CDR3 is TGCGCCAGCAGCCCAAGCGGTAGCTCCTACAATGAGCAGTTCTTC. Its protein product is CASSPSGSSYNEQFF. This chain connects TRBV4-1 to TRBJ2-1, with D possibly matching TRBD2 (5 bases). The CDR3 length is 15 residues. Germline V CDR1 and CDR2: MGHRA, YSYEKL. V lost 4 bases to trimming and J lost 0 bases, with 10 bases between them.

This clonotype was detected only a few times. A read error may produce the germline difference seen at one junction end. The chain combines TRBV11-1 with TRBJ2-3; 9 nucleotides agree with TRBD2. Germline loops: CDR1 SGHAT, CDR2 FQDESV (reference sequence). The CDR3 is made up of 14 amino acids. CDR3 in DNA: TGTGCCAGCAGCATAGCGGGAGGCACAGATACGCAGTATTTT. Translating gives CASSIAGGTDTQYF. The full variable domain, rest sourced from reference TRBV11-1 and TRBJ2-3, is EAEVAQSPRYKITEKSQAVAFWCDPISGHATLYWYRQILGQGPELLVQFQDESVVDDSQLPKDRFSAERLKGVDSTLKIQPAELGDSAMYLCASSIAGGTDTQYFGPGTRLTVL.

This CDR3 reads CASSFSGINNEQFF. CDR3 DNA: TGTGCCAGCAGCTTTTCGGGAATCAACAATGAGCAGTTCTTC. V is TRBV7-2 and J is TRBJ2-1; TRBD2 is a possible D gene (5 bases). The CDR3 has 14 amino acids. Trimming took 3 bases from V and 5 from J, leaving 11 bases between them. CDR1 is SGHTA and CDR2 is FQGNSA in the germline V gene.